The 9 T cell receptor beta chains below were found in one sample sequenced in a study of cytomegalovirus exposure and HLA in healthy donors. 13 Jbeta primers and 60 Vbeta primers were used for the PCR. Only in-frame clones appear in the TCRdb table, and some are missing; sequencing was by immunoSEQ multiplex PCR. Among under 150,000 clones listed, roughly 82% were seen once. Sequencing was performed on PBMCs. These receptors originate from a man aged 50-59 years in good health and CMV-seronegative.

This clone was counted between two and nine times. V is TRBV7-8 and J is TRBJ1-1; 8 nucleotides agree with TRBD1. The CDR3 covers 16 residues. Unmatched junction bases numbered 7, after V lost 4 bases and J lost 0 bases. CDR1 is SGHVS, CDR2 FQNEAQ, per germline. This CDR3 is CASSSLDRAMNTEAFF. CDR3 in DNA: TGTGCCAGCAGCTCACTGGACAGGGCCATGAACACTGAAGCTTTCTTT.

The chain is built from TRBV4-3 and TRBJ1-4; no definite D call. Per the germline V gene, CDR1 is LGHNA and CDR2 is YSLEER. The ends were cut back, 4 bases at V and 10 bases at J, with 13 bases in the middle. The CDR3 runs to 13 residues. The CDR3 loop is CASSPEGMGKLFF. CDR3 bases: TGCGCCAGCAGCCCCGAGGGTATGGGAAAACTGTTTTTT.

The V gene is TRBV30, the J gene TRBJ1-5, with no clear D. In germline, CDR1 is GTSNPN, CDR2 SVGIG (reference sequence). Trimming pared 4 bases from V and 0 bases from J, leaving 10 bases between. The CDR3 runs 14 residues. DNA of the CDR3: TGTGCCTGGACAGGCGTAAATAGCAATCAGCCCCAGCATTTT. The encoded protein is CAWTGVNSNQPQHF.

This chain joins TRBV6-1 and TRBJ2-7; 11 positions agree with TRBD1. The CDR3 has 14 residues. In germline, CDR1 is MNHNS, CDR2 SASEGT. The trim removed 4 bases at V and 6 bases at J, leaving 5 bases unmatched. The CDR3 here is CASSARTGGSEQYF. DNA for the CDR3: TGTGCCAGCAGTGCGCGGACAGGGGGCTCCGAGCAGTACTTC.

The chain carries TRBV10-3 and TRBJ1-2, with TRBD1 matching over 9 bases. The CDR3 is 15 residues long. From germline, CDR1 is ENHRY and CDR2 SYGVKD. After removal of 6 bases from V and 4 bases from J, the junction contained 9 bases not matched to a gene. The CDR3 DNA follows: TGTGCCATCAGGCCCCGACAGGGGGGCGGCTATGGCTACACCTTC. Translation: CAIRPRQGGGYGYTF.

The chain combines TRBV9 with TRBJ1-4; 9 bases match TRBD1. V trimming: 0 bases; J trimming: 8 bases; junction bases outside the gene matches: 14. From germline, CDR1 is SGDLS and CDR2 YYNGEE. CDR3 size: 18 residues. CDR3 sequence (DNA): TGTGCCAGCAGCGTAGGGTCCCCCACAGGGGGCCTTAGGGAAAAACTGTTTTTT. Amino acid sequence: CASSVGSPTGGLREKLFF.

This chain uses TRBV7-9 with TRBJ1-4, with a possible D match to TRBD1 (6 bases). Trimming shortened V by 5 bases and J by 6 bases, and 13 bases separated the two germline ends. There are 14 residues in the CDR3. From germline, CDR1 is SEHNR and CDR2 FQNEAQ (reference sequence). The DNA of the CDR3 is TGTGCCAGCAGCGGGGGCCCACGGGATGAAAAACTGTTTTTT. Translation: CASSGGPRDEKLFF.

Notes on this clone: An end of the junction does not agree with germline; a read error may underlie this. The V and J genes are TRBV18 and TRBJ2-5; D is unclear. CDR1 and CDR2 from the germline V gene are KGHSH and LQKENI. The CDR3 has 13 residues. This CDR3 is CASSPRNQESQYF. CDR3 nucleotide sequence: TGTGCCAGCTCACCACGAAACCAAGAGAGCCAGTACTTC.

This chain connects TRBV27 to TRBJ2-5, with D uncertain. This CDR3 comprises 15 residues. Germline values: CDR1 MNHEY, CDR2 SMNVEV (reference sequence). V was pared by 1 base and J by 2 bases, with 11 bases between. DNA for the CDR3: TGTGCCAGCAGTTTATACTTCGGGTCTCAAGAGACCCAGTACTTC. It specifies CASSLYFGSQETQYF.